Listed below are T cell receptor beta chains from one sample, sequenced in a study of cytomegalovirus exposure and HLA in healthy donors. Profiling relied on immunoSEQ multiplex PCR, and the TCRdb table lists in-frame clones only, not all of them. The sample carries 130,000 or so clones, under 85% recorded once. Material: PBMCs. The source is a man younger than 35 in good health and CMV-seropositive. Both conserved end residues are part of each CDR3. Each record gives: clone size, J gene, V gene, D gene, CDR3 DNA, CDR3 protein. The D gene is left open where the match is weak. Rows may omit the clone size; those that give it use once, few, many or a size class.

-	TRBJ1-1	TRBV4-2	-	TGTGCCAGCAGCCAAGATCTTGGACTGAGAGCTTTCTTT	CASSQDLGLRAFF
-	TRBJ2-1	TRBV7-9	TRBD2	TGTGCCAGCAGCTCGGCACTAGCGGGGGGCCAGGGTGAACAGTTCTTC	CASSSALAGGQGEQFF
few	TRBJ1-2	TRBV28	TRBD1	TGTGCCGCCCGCAGACAGGGCCCGCAGGTCTATGGCTACACCTTC	CAARRQGPQVYGYTF
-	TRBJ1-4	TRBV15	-	TGTGCCACCAGCCGAAGGGGGGGGTCGGGCGAAAAACTGTTTTTT	CATSRRGGSGEKLFF
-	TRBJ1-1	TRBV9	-	TGTGCCAGCAGCGTAGGCGGCGGATTGAACACTGAAGCTTTCTTT	CASSVGGGLNTEAFF
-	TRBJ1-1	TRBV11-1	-	TGTGCCAGCAGCTTAGGAGGAATTATGAACACTGAAGCTTTCTTT	CASSLGGIMNTEAFF
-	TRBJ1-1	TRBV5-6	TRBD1	TGTGCCAGCAGCTTGGTATGGCCGGGACAGGGGACTGAAGCTTTCTTT	CASSLVWPGQGTEAFF
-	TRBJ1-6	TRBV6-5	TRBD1	TGTGCCAGCAGTACTCAGGGGGAACGGTTTTCACCCCTCCACTTT	CASSTQGERFSPLHF
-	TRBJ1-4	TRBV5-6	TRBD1	TGTGCCAGCAGCGGGACAGGGAGAGGGTATAATGAAAAACTGTTTTTT	CASSGTGRGYNEKLFF
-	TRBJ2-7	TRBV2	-	TGTGCCAGCAGTGCCCAGCGCAGCGAGCAGTACTTC	CASSAQRSEQYF
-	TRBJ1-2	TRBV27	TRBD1	TGTGCCAGCAGTTGGGGACAGGGCTATGGCTACACCTTC	CASSWGQGYGYTF
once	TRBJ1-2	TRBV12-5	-	TGTGCTAGTGGTTCCAGCGGGGGGGGCTATGGCTACACCTTC	CASGSSGGGYGYTF
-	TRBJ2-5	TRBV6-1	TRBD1	TGTGCCACCCGCGGACAGGGACAAGAGACCCAGTACTTC	CATRGQGQETQYF
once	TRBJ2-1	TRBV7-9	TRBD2	TGTGCCAGCAGCTCAGCTAGGACTAGCGAAGACAATGAGCAGTTCTTC	CASSSARTSEDNEQFF
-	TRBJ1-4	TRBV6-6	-	TGTGCCAGCGGGGGGGACGCAGGGAATGAAAAACTGTTTTTT	CASGGDAGNEKLFF
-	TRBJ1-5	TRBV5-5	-	TGTGCCAGCAGCTTGTCGGCGGTGAAACAGCCCCAGCATTTT	CASSLSAVKQPQHF
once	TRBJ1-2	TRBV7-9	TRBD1	TGTGCCAGCAGCTTACCCGGACAGGGAATTAACTATGGCTACACCTTC	CASSLPGQGINYGYTF
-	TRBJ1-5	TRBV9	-	TGTGCCAGCACCCGCGGAAATAGCAATCAGCCCCAGCATTTT	CASTRGNSNQPQHF
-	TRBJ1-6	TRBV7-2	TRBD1	TGTGCCAGCAGCCAACGACAGGGGTTGAGGTCACCCCTCCACTTT	CASSQRQGLRSPLHF